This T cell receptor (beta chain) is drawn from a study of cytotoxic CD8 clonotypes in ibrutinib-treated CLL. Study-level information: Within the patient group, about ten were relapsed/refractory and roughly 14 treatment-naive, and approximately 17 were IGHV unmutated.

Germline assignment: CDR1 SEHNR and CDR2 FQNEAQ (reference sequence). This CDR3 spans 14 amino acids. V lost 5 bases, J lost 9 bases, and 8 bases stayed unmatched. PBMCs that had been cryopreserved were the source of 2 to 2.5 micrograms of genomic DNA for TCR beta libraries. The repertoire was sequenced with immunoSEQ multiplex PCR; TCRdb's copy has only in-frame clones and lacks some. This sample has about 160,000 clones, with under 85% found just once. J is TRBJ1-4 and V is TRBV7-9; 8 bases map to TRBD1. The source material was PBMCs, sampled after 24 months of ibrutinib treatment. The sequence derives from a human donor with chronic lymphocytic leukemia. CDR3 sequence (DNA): TGTGCCAGCAGCCAAGGGGGGGACAGGAAAAAACTGTTTTTT. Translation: CASSQGGDRKKLFF.